What follows are 2 T cell receptor beta chains derived from one specimen sequenced in a study of blood T cell repertoires in COVID-19. TCRdb's table, derived via immunoSEQ multiplex PCR, lists solely in-frame clones and lacks some. The sample yields 100,000 to 150,000 clones, over 60% seen once. The sequencing input was peripheral blood. These receptors were taken from a woman in her 70s with acute or convalescent COVID-19.

The chain links TRBV5-1 to TRBJ2-3; a weak D match, TRBD1 (6 bases). Trimming stripped 3 bases from V and 0 bases from J, with 20 bases between. The CDR3 covers 18 residues. Germline CDR1 is SGHRS and CDR2 is YFSETQ. The CDR3 is CASSSGHRPGVSTDTQYF. DNA for the CDR3: TGCGCCAGCAGCTCTGGGCACCGACCAGGGGTTAGCACAGATACGCAGTATTTT.

V is TRBV18 and J is TRBJ2-1; 8 bases match TRBD2. The CDR3 loop spans 15 amino acids. Germline CDR1 and CDR2: KGHSH and LQKENI. J gave up 9 bases and V 2 bases, and 9 bases lay outside the gene matches. The CDR3 nucleotides read TGTGCCAGCTCACCAAAGGCTAGCGGGTCTCCTGAGCAGTTCTTC. It is translated as CASSPKASGSPEQFF.